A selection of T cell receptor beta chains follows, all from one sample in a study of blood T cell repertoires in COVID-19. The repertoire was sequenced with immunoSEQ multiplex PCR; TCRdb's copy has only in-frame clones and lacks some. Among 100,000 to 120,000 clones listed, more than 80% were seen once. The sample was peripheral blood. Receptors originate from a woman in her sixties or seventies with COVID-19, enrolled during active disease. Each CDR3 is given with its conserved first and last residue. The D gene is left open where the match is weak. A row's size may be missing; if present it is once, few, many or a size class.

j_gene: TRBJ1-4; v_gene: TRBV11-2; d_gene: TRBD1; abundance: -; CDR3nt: TGTGCCAGCAGCCAGGGACAGGAAGCTGAAAAACTGTTTTTT; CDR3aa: CASSQGQEAEKLFF
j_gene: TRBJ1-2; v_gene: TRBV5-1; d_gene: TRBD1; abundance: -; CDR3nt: TGCGCCAGCAGCCCAGGGACAGCCTCTGGCTATGGCTACACCTTC; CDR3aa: CASSPGTASGYGYTF
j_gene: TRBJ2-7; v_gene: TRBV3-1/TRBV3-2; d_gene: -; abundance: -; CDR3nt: TGTGCCAGCAGCCAAGATCCCTTAACCTACGAGCAGTACTTC; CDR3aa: CASSQDPLTYEQYF
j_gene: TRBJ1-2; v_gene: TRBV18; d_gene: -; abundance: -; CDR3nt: TGTGCCAGCTCACCTACCGCGGCGTCAATCTATGGCTACACCTTC; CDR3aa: CASSPTAASIYGYTF
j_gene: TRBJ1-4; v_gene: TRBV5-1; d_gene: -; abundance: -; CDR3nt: TGCGCCAGCAGGATGACAGAGGAAAATGAAAAACTGTTTTTT; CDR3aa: CASRMTEENEKLFF
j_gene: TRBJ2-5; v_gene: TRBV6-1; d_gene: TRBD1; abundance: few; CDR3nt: TGTGCCAGCAGTGAATGGACAGGGCAAGAGACCCAGTACTTC; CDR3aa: CASSEWTGQETQYF
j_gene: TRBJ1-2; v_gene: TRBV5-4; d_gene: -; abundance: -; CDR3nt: TGTGCCAGCAGCTTGTCGGAGCTGTGGGGCTACACCTTC; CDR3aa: CASSLSELWGYTF
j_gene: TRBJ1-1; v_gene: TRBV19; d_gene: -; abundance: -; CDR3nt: TGTGCCAGTAGTACTTTATCTACAGGTGGGGTTAGAACTGAAGCTTTCTTT; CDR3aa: CASSTLSTGGVRTEAFF
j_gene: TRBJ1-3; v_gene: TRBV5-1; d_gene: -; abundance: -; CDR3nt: TGCGCCAGCAGCTTGGGGGGCGATGGAAACACCATATATTTT; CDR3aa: CASSLGGDGNTIYF
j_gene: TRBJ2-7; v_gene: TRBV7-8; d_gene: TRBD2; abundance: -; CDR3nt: TGTGCCAGCAGTTATTTAGCGGGGGGTTCTTACGAGCAGTACTTC; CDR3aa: CASSYLAGGSYEQYF
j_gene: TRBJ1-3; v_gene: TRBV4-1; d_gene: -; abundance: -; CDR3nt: TGCGCCAGCAGCCAAGGAGGGTACAGCACCATATATTTT; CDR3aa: CASSQGGYSTIYF
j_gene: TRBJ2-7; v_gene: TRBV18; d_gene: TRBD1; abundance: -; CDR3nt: TGTGCCAGCTCACCACCGGGACAGGGTGACCGCGGAACCTACGAGCAGTACTTC; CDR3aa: CASSPPGQGDRGTYEQYF
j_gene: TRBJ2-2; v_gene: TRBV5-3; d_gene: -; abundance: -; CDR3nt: TGTGCCAGAAGCTTGAAGACTAGTGGAACGAACACCGGGGAGCTGTTTTTT; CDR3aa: CARSLKTSGTNTGELFF
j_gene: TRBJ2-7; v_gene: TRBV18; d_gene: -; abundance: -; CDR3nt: TGTGCCAGCTCACCACCGGCAGGGGAGTACGAGCAGTACTTC; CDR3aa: CASSPPAGEYEQYF
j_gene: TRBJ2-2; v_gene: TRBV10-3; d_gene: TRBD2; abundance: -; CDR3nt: TGTGCCATCGGCGGGGGGGCCGCCGGGGAGCTGTTTTTT; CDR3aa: CAIGGGAAGELFF
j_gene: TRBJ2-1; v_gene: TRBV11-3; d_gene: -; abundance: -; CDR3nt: TGTGCCAGCAGCTTAGACTGGGGCAACAATGAGCAGTTCTTC; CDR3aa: CASSLDWGNNEQFF
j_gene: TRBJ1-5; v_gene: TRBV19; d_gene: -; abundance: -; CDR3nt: TGTGCCAGTATGGATTTCATGTGGGGCCATAGCAATCAGCCCCAGCATTTT; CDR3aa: CASMDFMWGHSNQPQHF
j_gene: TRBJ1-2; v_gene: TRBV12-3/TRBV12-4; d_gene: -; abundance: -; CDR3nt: TGTGCCAGCAGTCGTCACAGGGCTGGCTACACCTTC; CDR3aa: CASSRHRAGYTF
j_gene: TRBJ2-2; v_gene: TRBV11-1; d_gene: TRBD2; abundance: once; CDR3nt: TGTGCCAGCAGCGAACTAGCGGGGGGCACCGGGGAGCTGTTTTTT; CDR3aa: CASSELAGGTGELFF
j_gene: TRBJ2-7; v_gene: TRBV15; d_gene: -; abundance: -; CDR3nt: TGTGCCACCAGCAGCCAGTCCTACGAGCAGTACTTC; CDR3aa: CATSSQSYEQYF
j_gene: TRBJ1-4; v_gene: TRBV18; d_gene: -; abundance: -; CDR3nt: TGTGCCAGCTCACCGGAGGAGAAGGAAAAACTGTTTTTT; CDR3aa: CASSPEEKEKLFF
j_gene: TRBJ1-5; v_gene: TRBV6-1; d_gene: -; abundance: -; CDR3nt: TGTGCCAGCAGTGAACTGAGGGGGGAGGGACAGCCCCAGCATTTT; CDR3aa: CASSELRGEGQPQHF
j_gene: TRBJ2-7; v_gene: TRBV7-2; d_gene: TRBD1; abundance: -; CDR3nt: TGTGCCAGCAGCTTACAGGGGGCCTACGAGCAGTACTTC; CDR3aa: CASSLQGAYEQYF
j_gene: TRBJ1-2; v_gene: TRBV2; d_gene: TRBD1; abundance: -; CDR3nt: TGTGCCACCTCCTTCGGGACAGGCCATCAAGGCTACACCTTC; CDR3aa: CATSFGTGHQGYTF
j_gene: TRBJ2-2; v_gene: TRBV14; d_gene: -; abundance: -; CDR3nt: TGTGCCAGCAGCCAAGATTGGACTTCAGTCCGGTATGGGGACACCGGGGAGCTGTTTTTT; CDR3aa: CASSQDWTSVRYGDTGELFF
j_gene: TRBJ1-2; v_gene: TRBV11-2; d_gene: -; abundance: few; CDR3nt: TGTGCCAGCAGCTTAGCGGGGAACTATGGCTACACCTTC; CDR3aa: CASSLAGNYGYTF
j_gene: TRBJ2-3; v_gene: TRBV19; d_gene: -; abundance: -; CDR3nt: TGTGCCAGTAGTAGGGCGGAGGACGGCACAGATACGCAGTATTTT; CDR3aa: CASSRAEDGTDTQYF
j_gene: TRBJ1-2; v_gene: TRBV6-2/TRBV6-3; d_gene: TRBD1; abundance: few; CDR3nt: TGTGCCAGCAGTTACCGACAGGGTCCGGCCTATGGCTACACCTTC; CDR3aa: CASSYRQGPAYGYTF